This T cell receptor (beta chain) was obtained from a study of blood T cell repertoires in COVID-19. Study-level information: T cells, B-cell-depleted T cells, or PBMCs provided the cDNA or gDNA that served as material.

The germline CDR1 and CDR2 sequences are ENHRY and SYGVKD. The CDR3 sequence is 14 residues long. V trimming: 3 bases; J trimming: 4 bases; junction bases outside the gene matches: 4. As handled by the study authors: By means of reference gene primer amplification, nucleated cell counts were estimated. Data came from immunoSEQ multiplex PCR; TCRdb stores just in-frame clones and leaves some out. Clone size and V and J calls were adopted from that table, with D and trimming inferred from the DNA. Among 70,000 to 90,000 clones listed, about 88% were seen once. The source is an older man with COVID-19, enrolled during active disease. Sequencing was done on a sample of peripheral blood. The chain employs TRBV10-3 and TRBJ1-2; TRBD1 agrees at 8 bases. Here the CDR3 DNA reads TGTGCCATCAGTGAAGACAGGGGCTCCTATGGCTACACCTTC. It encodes CAISEDRGSYGYTF.